Listed below are T cell receptor beta chains from one sample, sequenced in a study of metastatic and nonmetastatic thyroid tumors. TCRdb used MiXCR to call clones anew from the PCR reads. This table holds 35,000 to 50,000 clones, around 3.1% found once. The specimen sequenced was blood. These receptor sequences come from a female donor with papillary thyroid cancer or a benign thyroid nodule (not recorded which). Some clones in this sample may be carry-over from other donors' samples. Both conserved end residues are part of each CDR3. D genes are given only for firm matches. Size tells how often a clone was seen (once, few, many) or the class of an expanded clone, and some rows leave it out.

abundance: .; j_gene: TRBJ2-3; v_gene: TRBV20-1; d_gene: TRBD2; CDR3aa: CSAQTSGRGFTDTQYF; CDR3nt: TGCAGTGCTCAGACTAGCGGGAGAGGGTTCACAGATACGCAGTATTTT
abundance: many; j_gene: TRBJ1-4; v_gene: TRBV5-5; d_gene: .; CDR3aa: CASSLGLNEKLFF; CDR3nt: TGTGCCAGCAGCTTGGGACTTAATGAAAAACTGTTTTTT
abundance: few; j_gene: TRBJ1-1; v_gene: TRBV19; d_gene: .; CDR3aa: CASSTNRDTEAFF; CDR3nt: TGTGCCAGTAGTACTAACAGGGACACTGAAGCTTTCTTT
abundance: many; j_gene: TRBJ1-2; v_gene: TRBV5-1; d_gene: TRBD1; CDR3aa: CASSSRGNYGYTF; CDR3nt: TGCGCCAGCAGCTCCAGGGGGAACTATGGCTACACCTTC
abundance: many; j_gene: TRBJ2-3; v_gene: TRBV18; d_gene: .; CDR3aa: CASSEQPDTQYF; CDR3nt: TGTGCCAGCTCAGAACAGCCAGATACGCAGTATTTT
abundance: many; j_gene: TRBJ2-3; v_gene: TRBV7-2; d_gene: TRBD2; CDR3aa: CASSHGLDTDTQYF; CDR3nt: TGTGCCAGCAGCCACGGACTAGACACAGATACGCAGTATTTT
abundance: many; j_gene: TRBJ2-7; v_gene: TRBV5-6; d_gene: .; CDR3aa: CASSLAGGVGYEQYF; CDR3nt: TGTGCCAGCAGCTTGGCAGGGGGGGTGGGCTACGAGCAGTACTTC
abundance: .; j_gene: TRBJ2-1; v_gene: TRBV10-3; d_gene: .; CDR3aa: CAISEPWGSGGLREQFF; CDR3nt: TGTGCCATCAGTGAGCCTTGGGGCAGCGGCGGTCTGCGTGAGCAGTTCTTC
abundance: .; j_gene: TRBJ1-2; v_gene: TRBV6-2/TRBV6-3; d_gene: TRBD1; CDR3aa: CASSHPGQGDYGYTF; CDR3nt: TGTGCCAGCAGTCACCCGGGACAGGGAGACTATGGCTACACCTTC
abundance: many; j_gene: TRBJ2-3; v_gene: TRBV11-1; d_gene: TRBD2; CDR3aa: CASRSTSGSPDTQYF; CDR3nt: TGTGCCAGCAGATCGACTAGCGGGAGCCCAGATACGCAGTATTTT
abundance: .; j_gene: TRBJ2-7; v_gene: TRBV11-1; d_gene: TRBD2; CDR3aa: CASSSFLAGDYEQYF; CDR3nt: TGTGCCAGCAGCTCATTTTTAGCGGGAGATTACGAGCAGTACTTC
abundance: many; j_gene: TRBJ2-7; v_gene: TRBV28; d_gene: .; CDR3aa: CASRSPGSKYEQYF; CDR3nt: TGTGCCAGCAGGTCCCCAGGGAGCAAGTACGAGCAGTACTTC
abundance: many; j_gene: TRBJ2-2; v_gene: TRBV7-8; d_gene: TRBD2; CDR3aa: CASSFSGRVTGELFF; CDR3nt: TGTGCCAGCAGCTTCAGCGGGAGGGTCACCGGGGAGCTGTTTTTT
abundance: few; j_gene: TRBJ1-2; v_gene: TRBV28; d_gene: .; CDR3aa: CASSPQGGGRYGYTF; CDR3nt: TGTGCCAGCAGTCCGCAAGGTGGAGGGCGCTATGGCTACACCTTC
abundance: many; j_gene: TRBJ2-2; v_gene: TRBV9; d_gene: .; CDR3aa: CASSVVSGELFF; CDR3nt: TGTGCCAGCAGCGTAGTATCCGGGGAGCTGTTTTTT
abundance: .; j_gene: TRBJ2-1; v_gene: TRBV19; d_gene: TRBD2; CDR3aa: CASSIGTSSLREQFF; CDR3nt: TGTGCCAGTAGTATCGGGACTAGTAGTCTTCGTGAGCAGTTCTTC
abundance: .; j_gene: TRBJ2-7; v_gene: TRBV7-2; d_gene: TRBD1; CDR3aa: CASSLQGGPWEEQYF; CDR3nt: TGTGCCAGCAGCCTACAGGGGGGCCCGTGGGAGGAGCAGTACTTC
abundance: many; j_gene: TRBJ2-2; v_gene: TRBV4-2; d_gene: .; CDR3aa: CASSQVSRESGELSF; CDR3nt: TGTGCCAGCAGCCAAGTCAGCAGGGAATCCGGGGAGCTGTCTTTT
abundance: .; j_gene: TRBJ1-1; v_gene: TRBV30; d_gene: .; CDR3aa: CAWSRTDEAFF; CDR3nt: TGTGCCTGGAGTCGGACAGATGAAGCTTTCTTT
abundance: many; j_gene: TRBJ1-4; v_gene: TRBV12-3/TRBV12-4; d_gene: TRBD1; CDR3aa: CASSPVTGGNEKLFF; CDR3nt: TGTGCCAGCAGTCCTGTGACAGGGGGGAATGAAAAACTGTTTTTT
abundance: many; j_gene: TRBJ1-1; v_gene: TRBV3-1; d_gene: .; CDR3aa: CASSAYGGGTEAFF; CDR3nt: TGTGCCAGCAGCGCCTACGGGGGCGGGACTGAAGCTTTCTTT
abundance: large; j_gene: TRBJ2-5; v_gene: TRBV9; d_gene: TRBD2; CDR3aa: CASSTNDLAGTQYF; CDR3nt: TGTGCCAGCAGCACCAATGACCTAGCGGGGACCCAGTACTTC
abundance: .; j_gene: TRBJ2-7; v_gene: TRBV11-1; d_gene: .; CDR3aa: CASSARVGSYEQYF; CDR3nt: TGTGCCAGCAGCGCGAGAGTAGGCTCCTACGAGCAGTACTTC
abundance: few; j_gene: TRBJ2-3; v_gene: TRBV27; d_gene: .; CDR3aa: CASRGEIVTDTQYF; CDR3nt: TGTGCCAGCAGAGGGGAAATAGTCACAGATACGCAGTATTTT
abundance: large; j_gene: TRBJ1-1; v_gene: TRBV28; d_gene: .; CDR3aa: CASSSRGGRGTEAFF; CDR3nt: TGTGCCAGCAGCTCAAGGGGCGGTCGGGGGACTGAAGCTTTCTTT
abundance: few; j_gene: TRBJ1-1; v_gene: TRBV15; d_gene: TRBD1; CDR3aa: CATSRDRAGGGKVGNTEAFF; CDR3nt: TGTGCCACCAGCAGAGATCGGGCAGGGGGCGGGAAAGTGGGGAACACTGAAGCTTTCTTT
abundance: many; j_gene: TRBJ1-4; v_gene: TRBV6-1; d_gene: .; CDR3aa: CASSGNANEKLFF; CDR3nt: TGTGCCAGCTCTGGGAATGCAAATGAAAAACTGTTTTTT
abundance: many; j_gene: TRBJ1-1; v_gene: TRBV4-1; d_gene: .; CDR3aa: CASSQLREDTEAFF; CDR3nt: TGCGCCAGCAGCCAACTAAGGGAGGACACTGAAGCTTTCTTT
abundance: .; j_gene: TRBJ2-1; v_gene: TRBV11-1; d_gene: TRBD1; CDR3aa: CASSLALGQGLNEQFF; CDR3nt: TGTGCCAGCAGCTTAGCGTTGGGACAGGGGCTCAATGAGCAGTTCTTC
abundance: few; j_gene: TRBJ1-2; v_gene: TRBV7-9; d_gene: TRBD1; CDR3aa: CASLGSHGTGHYGYTF; CDR3nt: TGTGCCAGCCTAGGGTCGCATGGGACAGGGCACTATGGCTACACCTTC
abundance: medium-sized; j_gene: TRBJ1-2; v_gene: TRBV20-1; d_gene: .; CDR3aa: CSASHKLGRGTYKVYGYTF; CDR3nt: TGCAGTGCTAGTCATAAGCTGGGGCGGGGTACCTACAAAGTCTATGGCTACACCTTC
abundance: many; j_gene: TRBJ2-2; v_gene: TRBV7-3; d_gene: .; CDR3aa: CASKLTGRTGELFF; CDR3nt: TGTGCCAGCAAACTGACAGGCCGAACCGGGGAGCTGTTTTTT
abundance: few; j_gene: TRBJ1-1; v_gene: TRBV7-8; d_gene: .; CDR3aa: CASSLEARGNTEAFF; CDR3nt: TGTGCCAGCAGCTTAGAAGCCAGGGGAAACACTGAAGCTTTCTTT
abundance: .; j_gene: TRBJ1-6; v_gene: TRBV6-1; d_gene: .; CDR3aa: CASTGSQPNTSPLHF; CDR3nt: TGTGCCAGCACCGGCAGCCAACCAAATACTTCGCCCCTCCACTTT
abundance: .; j_gene: TRBJ2-3; v_gene: TRBV5-1; d_gene: .; CDR3aa: CASSLSSEAWRGDTHYF; CDR3nt: TGCGCCAGCAGCTTGTCTAGCGAAGCCTGGAGGGGGGATACACATTATTTT
abundance: many; j_gene: TRBJ2-1; v_gene: TRBV2; d_gene: TRBD2; CDR3aa: CASKLADSYNEQFF; CDR3nt: TGTGCCAGCAAACTAGCGGACTCCTACAATGAGCAGTTCTTC
abundance: many; j_gene: TRBJ1-1; v_gene: TRBV27; d_gene: TRBD1; CDR3aa: CASSFRTGGKAFF; CDR3nt: TGTGCCAGCAGTTTCCGGACAGGGGGCAAGGCTTTCTTT
abundance: few; j_gene: TRBJ1-5; v_gene: TRBV4-1; d_gene: .; CDR3aa: CASSQVLTTDRIQPQHF; CDR3nt: TGCGCCAGCAGCCAAGTCTTAACGACCGACAGGATTCAGCCCCAGCATTTT
abundance: many; j_gene: TRBJ2-3; v_gene: TRBV18; d_gene: TRBD2; CDR3aa: CASSPPAGGSADTQYF; CDR3nt: TGTGCCAGCTCACCACCTGCGGGAGGATCGGCGGATACGCAGTATTTT
abundance: many; j_gene: TRBJ2-7; v_gene: TRBV5-1; d_gene: .; CDR3aa: CASSWGSSSYEQYF; CDR3nt: TGCGCCAGCAGCTGGGGGAGTTCCTCCTACGAGCAGTACTTC
abundance: .; j_gene: TRBJ2-3; v_gene: TRBV2; d_gene: TRBD2; CDR3aa: CASSEYGRVTDTQYF; CDR3nt: TGTGCCAGCAGCGAATACGGGAGGGTCACAGATACGCAATATTTT
abundance: many; j_gene: TRBJ2-1; v_gene: TRBV12-3/TRBV12-4; d_gene: .; CDR3aa: CASMYGRSYNEQFF; CDR3nt: TGTGCCAGCATGTACGGCCGCTCCTACAATGAGCAGTTCTTC
abundance: many; j_gene: TRBJ1-6; v_gene: TRBV12-3/TRBV12-4; d_gene: .; CDR3aa: CASSLGYRARSFGSPLHF; CDR3nt: TGTGCCAGCAGTTTGGGGTACAGGGCCAGGTCTTTTGGTTCACCCCTCCACTTT
abundance: .; j_gene: TRBJ1-2; v_gene: TRBV28; d_gene: .; CDR3aa: CASSFVDNLYGYTF; CDR3nt: TGTGCCAGCAGTTTTGTCGACAACCTCTATGGCTACACCTTC
abundance: .; j_gene: TRBJ2-1; v_gene: TRBV6-4; d_gene: TRBD2; CDR3aa: CASSDIAGDYNEQFF; CDR3nt: TGTGCCAGCAGTGACATAGCGGGGGACTACAATGAGCAGTTCTTC
abundance: few; j_gene: TRBJ1-2; v_gene: TRBV20-1; d_gene: .; CDR3aa: CSAGPAGESSYTF; CDR3nt: TGCAGTGCCGGCCCCGCAGGGGAAAGCAGCTACACCTTC
abundance: .; j_gene: TRBJ1-2; v_gene: TRBV27; d_gene: TRBD1; CDR3aa: CASSRTGGNYGYTF; CDR3nt: TGTGCCAGCAGCCGGACAGGGGGTAACTATGGCTACACCTTC
abundance: .; j_gene: TRBJ2-2; v_gene: TRBV20-1; d_gene: TRBD2; CDR3aa: CSASAREDTGELFF; CDR3nt: TGCAGTGCTAGTGCGCGGGAGGACACCGGGGAGCTGTTTTTT
abundance: many; j_gene: TRBJ2-5; v_gene: TRBV14; d_gene: .; CDR3aa: CASSQDLTSWETQYF; CDR3nt: TGTGCCAGCAGCCAAGATCTGACCTCCTGGGAGACCCAGTACTTC
abundance: many; j_gene: TRBJ1-2; v_gene: TRBV6-1; d_gene: TRBD1; CDR3aa: CASSKDRSTSNYDYTF; CDR3nt: TGTGCCAGTTCTAAGGACAGGTCGACTTCAAACTATGACTACACCTTC
abundance: many; j_gene: TRBJ1-5; v_gene: TRBV6-1; d_gene: .; CDR3aa: CASSEWERSQPQHF; CDR3nt: TGTGCCAGCAGTGAATGGGAGAGAAGTCAGCCCCAGCATTTT
abundance: few; j_gene: TRBJ2-7; v_gene: TRBV19; d_gene: .; CDR3aa: CASTFWTWGNLEQYF; CDR3nt: TGTGCCAGTACCTTCTGGACATGGGGAAACCTAGAGCAGTACTTC
abundance: .; j_gene: TRBJ2-7; v_gene: TRBV20-1; d_gene: .; CDR3aa: CSAVPAGSYEQYF; CDR3nt: TGCAGTGCCGTCCCAGCGGGTTCCTACGAGCAGTACTTC
abundance: medium-sized; j_gene: TRBJ1-6; v_gene: TRBV24-1; d_gene: TRBD1; CDR3aa: CATSDPRQGPNSPLHF; CDR3nt: TGTGCCACCAGTGATCCCCGACAGGGTCCGAATTCACCCCTCCACTTT
abundance: few; j_gene: TRBJ1-2; v_gene: TRBV12-5; d_gene: .; CDR3aa: CASGLGHPLGYTF; CDR3nt: TGTGCTAGTGGTTTGGGCCATCCCCTTGGCTACACCTTC
abundance: many; j_gene: TRBJ1-4; v_gene: TRBV6-2/TRBV6-3; d_gene: .; CDR3aa: CASSYSSGRNEKLFF; CDR3nt: TGTGCCAGCAGTTACTCGTCGGGGAGAAATGAAAAACTGTTTTTT
abundance: many; j_gene: TRBJ2-7; v_gene: TRBV11-3; d_gene: .; CDR3aa: CASSSLRFPYEQYF; CDR3nt: TGTGCCAGCAGCTCGCTACGGTTTCCGTACGAGCAGTACTTC
abundance: many; j_gene: TRBJ2-5; v_gene: TRBV6-1; d_gene: .; CDR3aa: CASSYVGETQYF; CDR3nt: TGTGCCAGCAGTTACGTTGGGGAGACCCAGTACTTC
abundance: .; j_gene: TRBJ2-7; v_gene: TRBV20-1; d_gene: TRBD1; CDR3aa: CSARDGQGVIYEQYF; CDR3nt: TGCAGTGCTAGAGATGGCCAGGGGGTTATCTACGAGCAGTACTTC
abundance: .; j_gene: TRBJ1-2; v_gene: TRBV5-6; d_gene: TRBD1; CDR3aa: CASSLIGTGKDLGLNYGYTF; CDR3nt: TGTGCCAGCAGCCTAATCGGGACAGGAAAGGATCTAGGGCTTAACTATGGCTACACCTTC